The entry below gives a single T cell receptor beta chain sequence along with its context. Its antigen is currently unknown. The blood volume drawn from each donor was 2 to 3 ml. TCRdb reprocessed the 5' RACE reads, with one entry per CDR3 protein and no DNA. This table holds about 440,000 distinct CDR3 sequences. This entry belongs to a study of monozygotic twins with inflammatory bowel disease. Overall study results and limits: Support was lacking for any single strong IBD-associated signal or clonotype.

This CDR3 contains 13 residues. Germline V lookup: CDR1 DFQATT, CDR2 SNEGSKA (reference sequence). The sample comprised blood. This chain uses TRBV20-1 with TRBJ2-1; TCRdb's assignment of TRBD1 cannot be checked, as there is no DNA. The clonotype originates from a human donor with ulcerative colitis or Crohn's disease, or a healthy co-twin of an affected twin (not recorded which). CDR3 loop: CSALTGSENEQFF.